The 25 T cell receptor beta chains below all came from one sample that was sequenced in a study of T cell responses to AZD1222 COVID-19 vaccine. The data were produced by immunoSEQ multiplex PCR, yet TCRdb's version contains in-frame clones alone and is incomplete. In the table there are 100,000 to 150,000 clones, about 92% of which are singletons. The starting material was peripheral blood, obtained on day 0 of MenACWY control vaccination. The receptors were gathered from an adult in good health.

The chain carries TRBV5-8 and TRBJ2-5; D is perhaps TRBD1 or TRBD2 (6 bases each). The V and J ends lost 4 bases and 2 bases respectively, with 15 bases between them. Germline loops: CDR1 SGHTS, CDR2 YDEGEE. The CDR3 is 15 amino acids. CDR3 sequence (DNA): TGTGCCAGCAGCCCTGGTGGGGGGCGGCAAGAGACCCAGTACTTC. Protein sequence: CASSPGGGRQETQYF.

J is TRBJ1-1 and V is TRBV6-5; D is ambiguous. V was clipped by 5 bases and J by 4 bases, with 17 bases between them. This CDR3 spans 15 amino acids. CDR1 MNHEY and CDR2 SVGAGI come from the germline V gene. The CDR3 spells CASSQFPLGSTEAFF. CDR3 coding DNA: TGTGCCAGCAGTCAATTTCCTCTAGGTAGCACTGAAGCTTTCTTT.

The chain recombines TRBV5-1 with TRBJ2-1, with a weak D call TRBD1 (6 bases). The V and J ends lost 5 bases and 5 bases respectively, with 14 bases between them. The germline gives CDR1 SGHRS, CDR2 YFSETQ. The CDR3 runs to 14 residues. The CDR3 is CASRRSRDNNEQFF. As DNA, the CDR3 is TGCGCCAGCAGACGCAGTAGGGACAACAATGAGCAGTTCTTC.

V usage is TRBV4-3 and J usage is TRBJ2-6, with D perhaps matching TRBD1 (5 bases). The CDR3 runs 16 residues. The V gene's germline CDR1 is LGHNA and CDR2 YSLEER. Trimming stripped 6 bases from V and 0 bases from J, with 12 bases between. Written as DNA, the CDR3 is TGCGCCAGCAGTACAGGATTTAGCTCTGGGGCCAACGTCCTGACTTTC. Encoded protein: CASSTGFSSGANVLTF.

The chain couples TRBV29-1 to TRBJ1-5, with D possibly being TRBD1 (6 bases). V dropped 4 bases and J dropped 0 bases, with 10 bases sitting between them. The CDR3 is 14 residues long. Germline V lookup: CDR1 SQVTM, CDR2 ANQGSEA. The CDR3 reads CSVGTVDSNQPQHF. CDR3 DNA: TGCAGCGTTGGGACAGTGGATAGCAATCAGCCCCAGCATTTT.

The chain employs TRBV10-3 and TRBJ2-7, with TRBD2 matching 11 bases. Germline CDR1 ENHRY, CDR2 SYGVKD. The CDR3 length is 15 residues. V was pared by 3 bases and J by 6 bases, with 7 bases of the junction left unmatched. In nucleotides, the CDR3 is TGTGCCATCAGTGAACTAGCGGGAGTGTCTCTCGAGCAGTACTTC. Residues: CAISELAGVSLEQYF.

This clone was detected only once. This CDR3 reads CASSYGGAQGTEAFF. CDR3 nucleotides: TGTGCCAGCAGTTACGGGGGGGCGCAGGGAACTGAAGCTTTCTTT. V usage is TRBV6-5 and J usage is TRBJ1-1; possibly TRBD1 for D (6 bases). Trimming removed 2 bases at V and 5 bases at J, with 15 bases between. Per the germline V gene, CDR1 is MNHEY and CDR2 is SVGAGI. The CDR3 contains 15 residues.

The V and J genes are TRBV6-6 and TRBJ1-6; 7 bases agree with TRBD1. CDR3 size: 15 residues. The V gene end was trimmed by 2 bases and the J gene end by 9 bases; junction bases not matched to a gene: 7. Looked up from germline, CDR1 is MNHNY and CDR2 is SVGAGI (reference sequence). CDR3 coding DNA: TGTGCCAGCAGTTACGGCGACAGGGAGGTTTCACCCCTCCACTTT. The encoded protein is CASSYGDREVSPLHF.

This chain uses TRBV6-2 or TRBV6-3 with TRBJ2-2; perhaps D is TRBD1 or TRBD2 (5 bases each). Germline CDR1 reads MNHEY; CDR2 reads SVGEGT. V lost 6 bases and J 7 bases, leaving 18 bases between the germline ends. The CDR3 runs 15 residues. CDR3 nucleotides: TGTGCCAGCAGCCTCACAGGCATCGGAGGCGGGGAGCTGTTTTTT. This encodes CASSLTGIGGGELFF.

The J gene is TRBJ1-1, the V gene TRBV11-2; D is perhaps TRBD1 (5 bases). Germline V gene lookup returns CDR1 SGHAT and CDR2 FQNNGV. Trimming cost V 5 bases and J 4 bases, with 20 bases left between them. The CDR3 is made up of 16 amino acids. CDR3 bases: TGTGCCAGCAGCAGCGGGGCAGGGCGATTCGTCACTGAAGCTTTCTTT. This gives the protein CASSSGAGRFVTEAFF.

The CDR3 DNA sequence: TGTGCCAGTAGTGCACCCAGGGGGCTGGGGTTGAACACTGAAGCTTTCTTT. The encoded protein is CASSAPRGLGLNTEAFF. V usage is TRBV19 and J usage is TRBJ1-1; 8 bases agree with TRBD1. J was trimmed by 0 bases and V by 5 bases; bases with no gene match: 11. The V gene's germline CDR1 is LNHDA and CDR2 SQIVND (reference sequence). The CDR3 is made up of 17 amino acids.

The genes are TRBV5-5 and TRBJ1-6; D gene uncertain. Germline-derived CDR1 and CDR2 are SGHKS and YYEKEE (reference sequence). V lost 1 base to trimming and J lost 0 bases, with 5 bases between them. This CDR3 has 15 amino acids. The CDR3 spells CASSLPFSYNSPLHF. CDR3 nucleotide sequence: TGTGCCAGCAGCTTGCCCTTCTCCTATAATTCACCCCTCCACTTT.

This chain uses TRBV11-2 with TRBJ2-1, with TRBD2 matching 9 bases. The V gene end was trimmed by 3 bases and the J gene end by 3 bases; junction bases not matched to a gene: 3. The V gene's germline CDR1 is SGHAT and CDR2 FQNNGV. The CDR3 is 15 residues long. CDR3 protein: CASSLTSGHYNEQFF. The CDR3 nucleotides read TGTGCCAGCAGCTTGACTAGCGGACACTACAATGAGCAGTTCTTC.

This chain connects TRBV14 to TRBJ2-7; 13 nucleotides align to TRBD2. After removal of 4 bases from V and 2 bases from J, the junction contained 17 bases not matched to a gene. This CDR3 has 20 residues. Germline V lookup: CDR1 SGHDN, CDR2 FVKESK. CDR3 protein: CASSRTPGLAGPHLAYEQYF. The CDR3 DNA reads as TGTGCCAGCAGCCGTACCCCGGGACTAGCGGGACCTCATTTAGCCTACGAGCAGTACTTC.

V and J are TRBV12-3 or TRBV12-4 and TRBJ1-1; D remains unclear. The CDR3 is 13 amino acids. Trimming removed 10 bases at V and 5 bases at J, with 17 bases between. CDR3 DNA sequence: TGTGCCACACCCGAGAGAGGAGGAACTGAAGCTTTCTTT. Protein product: CATPERGGTEAFF.

The CDR3 nucleotides read TGTGCCAGCAGGAAGCGGCTAGCGGGGGGCTGGGAGACCCAGTACTTC. This sequence encodes CASRKRLAGGWETQYF. The chain combines TRBV2 with TRBJ2-5, with 11 nucleotides matching TRBD2. The CDR3 is 16 residues long. Germline lookup yields CDR1 SNHLY and CDR2 FYNNEI. V lost 6 bases, J lost 5 bases, and 11 bases stayed unmatched. The full variable domain, with the rest looked up from reference TRBV2 and TRBJ2-5, is EPEVTQTPSHQVTQMGQEVILRCVPISNHLYFYWYRQILGQKVEFLVSFYNNEISEKSEIFDDQFSVERPDGSNFTLKIRSTKLEDSAMYFCASRKRLAGGWETQYFGPGTRLLVL.

J is TRBJ1-1 and V is TRBV30, with 10 bases identical to TRBD1. CDR1 and CDR2 (germline): GTSNPN, SVGIG (reference sequence). Germline trimming cut 4 bases from V and 0 bases from J; bases unmatched to any gene: 8. This CDR3 has 16 residues. Here the CDR3 reads CAWIDRGLFMNTEAFF. CDR3 DNA sequence: TGTGCCTGGATTGACAGGGGGCTATTCATGAACACTGAAGCTTTCTTT.

This clone was found a few times. The chain joins TRBV6-1 to TRBJ1-5; D unresolved. The germline V gene has CDR1 MNHNS and CDR2 SASEGT. Trimming removed 0 bases at V and 6 bases at J, with 3 bases between. This CDR3 is 12 amino acids long. CDR3: CASSEAVQPQHF. CDR3 DNA: TGTGCCAGCAGTGAAGCAGTTCAGCCCCAGCATTTT.

This clone was observed a few times. The gene calls are TRBV9 and TRBJ2-3; 8 bases are a match to TRBD1. The CDR3 has 14 amino acids. Germline loops: CDR1 SGDLS, CDR2 YYNGEE. The junction had 4 bases not matched to a gene; V was cut back by 3 bases and J by 4 bases. The CDR3 protein is CASSADRVADTQYF. Here the CDR3 DNA reads TGTGCCAGCAGCGCGGACAGGGTGGCAGATACGCAGTATTTT.

The chain joins TRBV7-9 to TRBJ1-1; 7 bases are shared with TRBD1. The CDR3 consists of 14 residues. Germline V gene sequence: CDR1 SEHNR, CDR2 FQNEAQ (reference sequence). With 5 bases clipped from V and 4 bases from J, the junction kept 7 bases outside the gene matches. CDR3 DNA: TGTGCCAGCAGCCACGAGGGGGCGACCACTGAAGCTTTCTTT. The encoded protein is CASSHEGATTEAFF.

This chain connects TRBV28 to TRBJ2-7, with D tentatively TRBD1 or TRBD2 (5 bases each). Trimming removed 3 bases at V and 3 bases at J, with 18 bases between. Germline V gene sequence: CDR1 MDHEN, CDR2 SYDVKM. The CDR3 length is 16 residues. The DNA of the CDR3 is TGTGCCAGCAGTTTGGTGACAGCTCCAGGGAGCTACGAGCAGTACTTC. Its translation is CASSLVTAPGSYEQYF.

V usage is TRBV28 and J usage is TRBJ2-1; TRBD2 matches 13 bases. V shed 7 bases and J 5 bases; nucleotides not matched to a gene: 8. This CDR3 is built from 16 residues. Germline CDR1 reads MDHEN; CDR2 reads SYDVKM. The CDR3 reads CASTRTSGGNHNEQFF. The CDR3 DNA reads as TGTGCCAGCACCCGGACTAGCGGGGGAAATCACAATGAGCAGTTCTTC.

V is TRBV27 and J is TRBJ2-2; D is possibly TRBD1 (6 bases). V was pared by 5 bases and J by 3 bases, with 13 bases between. Germline values: CDR1 MNHEY, CDR2 SMNVEV (reference sequence). The CDR3 contains 15 residues. CDR3 nucleotide sequence: TGTGCCAGCAGTAGAACAGGGCTTTACACCGGGGAGCTGTTTTTT. Translating it yields CASSRTGLYTGELFF.

The V call is TRBV27, the J call TRBJ1-2; no clear D. Germline lookup yields CDR1 MNHEY and CDR2 SMNVEV (reference sequence). CDR3 length: 12 residues. V was shortened by 7 bases and J by 3 bases, with 9 bases between the two germline ends. CDR3 in DNA: TGTGCCAGCAAGAAGGGAGACTATGGCTACACCTTC. Residues: CASKKGDYGYTF.

The gene calls are TRBV6-5 and TRBJ1-1; weak D call: TRBD1 (6 bases). V was shortened by 4 bases and J by 0 bases, with 9 bases between the two germline ends. The CDR3 is 14 amino acids. From germline, CDR1 is MNHEY and CDR2 SVGAGI. Written as DNA, the CDR3 is TGTGCCAGCAGTTTGTCAGGGGTGAACACTGAAGCTTTCTTT. Translated: CASSLSGVNTEAFF.